The next 15 T cell receptor beta chains were all read from a single sample in a study of blood T cell repertoires in COVID-19. Assay: immunoSEQ multiplex PCR; the TCRdb copy retains only in-frame clones and omits some. The table shows some 670,000 clones, with 80% to 90% occurring only once. The sample taken for sequencing was peripheral blood. Source of these receptors: a woman aged 18-30 years with acute or convalescent COVID-19.

The chain uses TRBV27 and TRBJ1-3; D possibly corresponds to TRBD1 (5 bases). The CDR3 loop spans 14 amino acids. With 6 bases removed from V and 4 bases from J, the gap between germline ends came to 13 bases. From germline, CDR1 is MNHEY and CDR2 SMNVEV (reference sequence). For the CDR3, the DNA is TGTGCCAGCAGCCCCCCCGGGGGGGGAAACACCATATATTTT. It translates to CASSPPGGGNTIYF.

This chain uses TRBV19 with TRBJ2-3; 16 bases are shared with TRBD2. V lost 10 bases, J lost 7 bases, and 8 bases stayed unmatched. This CDR3 spans 15 amino acids. The germline V gene has CDR1 LNHDA and CDR2 SQIVND (reference sequence). The CDR3: CATAGTSGGVYTQYF. The DNA of the CDR3 is TGTGCCACGGCCGGGACTAGCGGGGGGGTGTATACGCAGTATTTT.

The chain couples TRBV7-2 to TRBJ1-2; D is ambiguous. Trimming removed 7 bases at V and 4 bases at J, with 13 bases between. The CDR3 covers 13 residues. Looked up from germline, CDR1 is SGHTA and CDR2 is FQGNSA. The CDR3 reads CASNPATVYGYTF. As DNA, the CDR3 is TGTGCCAGCAACCCGGCAACAGTCTATGGCTACACCTTC. The whole variable domain, filled in from reference TRBV7-2 and TRBJ1-2, reads GAGVSQSPSNKVTEKGKDVELRCDPISGHTALYWYRQSLGQGLEFLIYFQGNSAPDKSGLPSDRFSAERTGGSVSTLTIQRTQQEDSAVYLCASNPATVYGYTFGSGTRLTVV.

The chain recombines TRBV28 with TRBJ1-2; D ambiguous. V dropped 3 bases and J dropped 0 bases, with 11 bases sitting between them. The length of the CDR3 is 15 residues. Germline CDR1 and CDR2: MDHEN and SYDVKM. Here the CDR3 reads CASSFSEGANYGYTF. CDR3 nucleotide sequence: TGTGCCAGCAGTTTTTCCGAGGGAGCTAACTATGGCTACACCTTC.

The chain employs TRBV24-1 and TRBJ1-1, with 7 bases fitting TRBD1. Germline trimming cut 6 bases from V and 6 bases from J; bases unmatched to any gene: 6. This CDR3 region has 13 residues. Germline loops: CDR1 KGHDR, CDR2 SFDVKD. The CDR3 reads CATSKEGAPEAFF. The CDR3 DNA is TGTGCCACCAGTAAGGAGGGGGCCCCTGAAGCTTTCTTT.

The chain has TRBV6-1 and TRBJ2-2; TRBD2 is a possible D gene (6 bases). Trimming stripped 1 base from V and 5 bases from J, with 11 bases between. The CDR3 spans 15 residues. In germline, CDR1 is MNHNS, CDR2 SASEGT. The CDR3 loop reads CASSEEARGTGELFF. Here the CDR3 DNA reads TGTGCCAGCAGTGAAGAGGCCCGGGGGACCGGGGAGCTGTTTTTT.

CDR3 loop: CASTHGHNYGYTF. CDR3 DNA: TGTGCCAGCACCCACGGACATAACTATGGCTACACCTTC. The chain recombines TRBV6-5 with TRBJ1-2; tentative D call: TRBD1 (5 bases). CDR1 is MNHEY and CDR2 is SVGAGI in the germline V gene. The V and J ends lost 7 bases and 1 base respectively, with 10 bases between them. This CDR3 is built from 13 residues.

This clone was detected once. This chain uses TRBV2 with TRBJ1-2; 7 positions match TRBD1. This CDR3 contains 15 residues. With V trimmed by 1 base and J by 1 base, 3 bases remained unmatched. Germline-derived CDR1 and CDR2 are SNHLY and FYNNEI. CDR3 sequence reads: CASSEVQGDNYGYTF. The CDR3 DNA reads as TGTGCCAGCAGTGAAGTCCAGGGGGATAACTATGGCTACACCTTC.

The chain recombines TRBV10-1 with TRBJ1-2; 9 bases line up with TRBD1. V lost 2 bases to trimming and J lost 8 bases; unmatched junction nucleotides: 15. CDR3 size: 17 residues. In germline, CDR1 is WNHNN, CDR2 SYGVQD (reference sequence). As DNA, the CDR3 is TGCGCCAGCAGTGAGACGGCCTGGCGGGACAGGGTCGTCGGCTACACCTTC. This translates into CASSETAWRDRVVGYTF.

For this clone: Other nucleotide sequences from this sample produce the same CDR3. The rearrangement joins TRBV5-1 to TRBJ2-3; D gene unclear. The germline gives CDR1 SGHRS, CDR2 YFSETQ. V dropped 0 bases and J dropped 6 bases, with 2 bases sitting between them. The CDR3 runs 11 residues. CDR3 sequence: CASSLADTQYF. The CDR3 bases are TGCGCCAGCAGCTTGGCGGATACGCAGTATTTT.

The V call is TRBV14, the J call TRBJ2-1, with a possible D match to TRBD2 (7 bases). There are 15 residues in the CDR3. CDR1 and CDR2 (germline): SGHDN, FVKESK. The V end lost 4 bases, the J end lost 7 bases, and 17 bases lay between the germline ends. The CDR3: CASSPGRGGRNEQFF. Here the CDR3 DNA reads TGTGCCAGCAGCCCGGGGAGGGGGGGCAGGAATGAGCAGTTCTTC.

This chain links TRBV6-5 with TRBJ1-1; no reliable D call. Trimming took off 0 bases at V and 0 bases at J, with 8 bases between the two ends. The CDR3 runs 15 residues. Germline lookup yields CDR1 MNHEY and CDR2 SVGAGI. The CDR3 DNA is TGTGCCAGCAGTTACTCGTGGCAGTTGAACACTGAAGCTTTCTTT. It specifies CASSYSWQLNTEAFF.

The chain couples TRBV4-2 to TRBJ1-5; D possibly corresponds to TRBD1 (5 bases). Germline V lookup: CDR1 LGHNA, CDR2 YNFKEQ. This CDR3 comprises 16 residues. The V gene lost 0 bases and the J gene lost 4 bases, with 13 bases spanning the gap. CDR3 amino acids: CASSQDRGERNQPQHF. The CDR3, as DNA: TGTGCCAGCAGCCAAGATCGGGGGGAAAGAAATCAGCCCCAGCATTTT.

V is TRBV6-4 and J is TRBJ2-3; TRBD1 is a possible D gene (6 bases). Trimming removed 4 bases at V and 3 bases at J, with 14 bases between. This CDR3 region has 15 residues. The germline CDR1 and CDR2 sequences are MRHNA and SNTAGT. CDR3 residues: CASSATGSLTDTQYF. The DNA for the CDR3 is TGTGCCAGCAGTGCTACAGGGTCACTAACAGATACGCAGTATTTT.

The chain links TRBV29-1 to TRBJ1-2; TRBD1 aligns across 8 bases. Germline lookup yields CDR1 SQVTM and CDR2 ANQGSEA. Trimming removed 5 bases from V and 6 bases from J; junction bases left unmatched: 5. This CDR3 has 12 amino acids. This CDR3 reads CSVRTGLDGYTF. CDR3 nucleotide sequence: TGCAGCGTTAGGACAGGGTTGGATGGCTACACCTTC.